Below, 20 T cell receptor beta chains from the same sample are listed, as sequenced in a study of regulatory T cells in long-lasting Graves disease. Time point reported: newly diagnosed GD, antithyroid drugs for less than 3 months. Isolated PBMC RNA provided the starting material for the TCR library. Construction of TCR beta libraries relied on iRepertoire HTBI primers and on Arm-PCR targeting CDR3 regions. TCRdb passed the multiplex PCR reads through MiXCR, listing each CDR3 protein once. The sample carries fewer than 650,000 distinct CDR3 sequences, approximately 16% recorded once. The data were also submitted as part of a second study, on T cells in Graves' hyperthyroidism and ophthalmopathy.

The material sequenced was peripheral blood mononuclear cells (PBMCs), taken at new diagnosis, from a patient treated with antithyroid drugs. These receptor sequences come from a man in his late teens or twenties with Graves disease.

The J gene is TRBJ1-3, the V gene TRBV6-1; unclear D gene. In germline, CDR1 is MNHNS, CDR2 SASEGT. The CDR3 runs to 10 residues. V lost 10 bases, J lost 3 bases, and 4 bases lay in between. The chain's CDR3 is CATFGNTIYF. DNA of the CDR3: TGTGCCACGTTTGGAAACACCATATATTTT.

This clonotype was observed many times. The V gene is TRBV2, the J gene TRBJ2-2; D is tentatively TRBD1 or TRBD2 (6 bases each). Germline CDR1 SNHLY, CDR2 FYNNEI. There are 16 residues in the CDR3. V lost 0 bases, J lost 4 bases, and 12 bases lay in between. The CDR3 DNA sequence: TGTGCCAGCAGTGAAGCGCTTCCGGGGGCCACCGGGGAGCTGTTTTTT. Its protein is CASSEALPGATGELFF.

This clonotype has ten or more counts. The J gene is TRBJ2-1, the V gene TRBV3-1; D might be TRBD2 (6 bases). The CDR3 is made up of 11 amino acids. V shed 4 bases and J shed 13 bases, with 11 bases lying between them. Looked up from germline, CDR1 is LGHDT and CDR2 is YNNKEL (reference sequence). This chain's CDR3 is CASSRSGHQFF. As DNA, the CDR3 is TGTGCCAGCAGCCGCAGCGGGCATCAGTTCTTC.

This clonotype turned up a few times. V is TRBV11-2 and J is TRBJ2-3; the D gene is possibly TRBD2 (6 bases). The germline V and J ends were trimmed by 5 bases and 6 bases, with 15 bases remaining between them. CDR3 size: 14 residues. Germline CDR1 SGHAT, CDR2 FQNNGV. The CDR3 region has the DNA TGTGCCAGCAGCAGCAGGGACTGGAGGGATACGCAGTATTTT. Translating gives CASSSRDWRDTQYF.

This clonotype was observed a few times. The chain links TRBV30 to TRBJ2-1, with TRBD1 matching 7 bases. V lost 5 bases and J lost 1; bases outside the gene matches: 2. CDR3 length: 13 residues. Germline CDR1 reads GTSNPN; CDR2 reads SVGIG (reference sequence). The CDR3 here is CAWDRASYNEQFF. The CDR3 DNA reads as TGTGCCTGGGACAGGGCTTCCTACAATGAGCAGTTCTTC.

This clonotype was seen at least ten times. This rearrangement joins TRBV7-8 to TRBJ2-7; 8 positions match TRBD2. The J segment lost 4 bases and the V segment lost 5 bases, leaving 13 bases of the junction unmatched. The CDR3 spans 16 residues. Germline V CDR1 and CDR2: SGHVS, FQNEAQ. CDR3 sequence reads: CASSQTAGGGPYEQYF. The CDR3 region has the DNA TGTGCCAGCAGCCAAACGGCGGGGGGCGGCCCTTACGAGCAGTACTTC.

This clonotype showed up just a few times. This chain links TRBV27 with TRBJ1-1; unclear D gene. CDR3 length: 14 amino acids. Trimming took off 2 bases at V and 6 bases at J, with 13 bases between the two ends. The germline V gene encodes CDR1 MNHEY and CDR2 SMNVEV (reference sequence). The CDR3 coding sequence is TGTGCCAGCAGTTTAGGTGGGGTTGGGGCTGAAGCTTTCTTT. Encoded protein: CASSLGGVGAEAFF.

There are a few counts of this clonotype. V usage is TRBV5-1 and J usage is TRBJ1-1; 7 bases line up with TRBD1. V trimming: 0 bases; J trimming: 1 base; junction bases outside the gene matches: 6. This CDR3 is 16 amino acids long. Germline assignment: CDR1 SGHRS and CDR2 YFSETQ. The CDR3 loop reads CASSLEGARQNTEAFF. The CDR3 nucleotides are TGCGCCAGCAGCTTGGAGGGGGCGAGACAGAACACTGAAGCTTTCTTT.

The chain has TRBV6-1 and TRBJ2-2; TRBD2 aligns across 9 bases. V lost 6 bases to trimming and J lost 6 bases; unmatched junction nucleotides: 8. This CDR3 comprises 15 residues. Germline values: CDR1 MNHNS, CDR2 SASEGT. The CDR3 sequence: CASRSLAGEAGELFF. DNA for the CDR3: TGTGCCAGCAGGAGTTTAGCGGGAGAGGCCGGGGAGCTGTTTTTT.

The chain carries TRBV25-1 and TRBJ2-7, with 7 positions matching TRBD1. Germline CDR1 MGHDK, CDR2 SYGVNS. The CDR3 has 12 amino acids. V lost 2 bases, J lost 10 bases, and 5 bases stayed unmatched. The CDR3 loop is CASSEGSGGQYF. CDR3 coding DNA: TGTGCCAGCAGTGAAGGGTCAGGGGGTCAGTACTTC.

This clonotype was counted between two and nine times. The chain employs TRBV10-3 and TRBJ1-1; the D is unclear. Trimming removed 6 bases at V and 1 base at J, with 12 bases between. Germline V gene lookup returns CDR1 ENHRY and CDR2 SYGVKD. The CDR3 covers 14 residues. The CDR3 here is CAIRAAEENTEAFF. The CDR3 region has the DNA TGTGCCATCAGGGCTGCGGAGGAGAACACTGAAGCTTTCTTT.

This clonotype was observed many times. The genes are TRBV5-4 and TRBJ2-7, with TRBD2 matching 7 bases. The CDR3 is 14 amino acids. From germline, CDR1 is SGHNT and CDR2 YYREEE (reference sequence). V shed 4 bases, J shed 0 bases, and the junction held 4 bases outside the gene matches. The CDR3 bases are TGTGCCAGCAGCCCCTGGACTAGCTCCTACGAGCAGTACTTC. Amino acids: CASSPWTSSYEQYF. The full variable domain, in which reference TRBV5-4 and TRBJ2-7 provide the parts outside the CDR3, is ETGVTQSPTHLIKTRGQQVTLRCSSQSGHNTVSWYQQALGQGPQFIFQYYREEENGRGNFPPRFSGLQFPNYSSELNVNALELDDSALYLCASSPWTSSYEQYFGPGTRLTVT.

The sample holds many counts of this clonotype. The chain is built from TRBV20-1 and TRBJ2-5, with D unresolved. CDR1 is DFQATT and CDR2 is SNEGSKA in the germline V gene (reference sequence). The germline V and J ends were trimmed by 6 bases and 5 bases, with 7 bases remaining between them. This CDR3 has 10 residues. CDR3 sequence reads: CSAVMETQYF. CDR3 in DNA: TGCAGTGCCGTAATGGAGACCCAGTACTTC.

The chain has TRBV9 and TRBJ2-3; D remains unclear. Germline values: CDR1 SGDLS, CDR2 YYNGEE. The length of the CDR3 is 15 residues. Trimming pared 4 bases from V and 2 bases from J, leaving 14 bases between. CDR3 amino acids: CASSPSRVNTDTQYF. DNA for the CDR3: TGTGCCAGCAGCCCAAGCCGGGTAAACACAGATACGCAGTATTTT.

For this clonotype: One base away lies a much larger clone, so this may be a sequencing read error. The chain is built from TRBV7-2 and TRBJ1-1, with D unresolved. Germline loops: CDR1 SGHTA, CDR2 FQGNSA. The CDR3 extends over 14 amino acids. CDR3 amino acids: CASSLSGFNTEGFF. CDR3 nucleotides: TGTGCCAGCAGCTTAAGTGGCTTCAACACTGAAGGTTTCTTT.

The CDR3 DNA is TGTGCCAGCAGCTACTCCCAGGAAGGGGAGCTGTTTTTT. Amino acid sequence: CASSYSQEGELFF. The chain links TRBV13 to TRBJ2-2; D uncertain. The CDR3 sequence is 13 residues long. Germline CDR1 PRHDT, CDR2 FYEKMQ (reference sequence). V was clipped by 4 bases and J by 8 bases, with 11 bases between them. Filled out from reference TRBV13 and TRBJ2-2, the complete variable domain reads AAGVIQSPRHLIKEKRETATLKCYPIPRHDTVYWYQQGPGQDPQFLISFYEKMQSDKGSIPDRFSAQQFSDYHSELNMSSLELGDSALYFCASSYSQEGELFFGEGSRLTVL.

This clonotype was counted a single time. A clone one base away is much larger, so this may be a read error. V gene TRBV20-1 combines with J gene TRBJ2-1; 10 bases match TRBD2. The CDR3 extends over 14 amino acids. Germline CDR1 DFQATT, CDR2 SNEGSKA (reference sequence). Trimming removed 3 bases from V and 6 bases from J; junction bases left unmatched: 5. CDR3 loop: CSARGTSDINEQFF. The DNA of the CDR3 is TGCAGTGCTAGGGGGACTAGCGATATCAATGAGCAGTTCTTC.

DNA of the CDR3: TGTGCCAGCAGTTCGAACTCTTTAGCACACAATGAGCAGTTCTTC. As protein: CASSSNSLAHNEQFF. The chain has TRBV6-5 and TRBJ2-1; unclear D gene. This CDR3 region has 15 residues. Trimming removed 4 bases at V and 5 bases at J, with 15 bases between. Germline V gene sequence: CDR1 MNHEY, CDR2 SVGAGI.

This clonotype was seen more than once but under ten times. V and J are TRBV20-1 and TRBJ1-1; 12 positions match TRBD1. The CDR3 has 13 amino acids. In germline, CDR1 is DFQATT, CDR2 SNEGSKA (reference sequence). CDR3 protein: CVGTGGVNTEAFF. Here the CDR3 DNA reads TGCGTTGGGACAGGGGGCGTGAACACTGAAGCTTTCTTT.

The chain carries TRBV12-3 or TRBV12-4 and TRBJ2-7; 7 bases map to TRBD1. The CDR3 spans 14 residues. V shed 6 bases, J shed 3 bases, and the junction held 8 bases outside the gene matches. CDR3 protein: CASSLTGAHYEQYF. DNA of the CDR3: TGTGCCAGCAGCCTAACAGGGGCCCACTACGAGCAGTACTTC.